These 31 T cell receptor beta chains originate from one sample sequenced in a study of blood T cell repertoires in COVID-19. Assay used: immunoSEQ multiplex PCR; TCRdb lists only in-frame clones, some missing. The data hold hundreds of thousands of clones, with roughly 89% observed a single time. The sequenced material came from peripheral blood. The source of these receptors is a man in his 60s who had recovered from COVID-19.

V is TRBV5-6 and J is TRBJ2-1, with a weak D call TRBD2 (6 bases). Germline assignment: CDR1 SGHDT and CDR2 YYEEEE. CDR3 length: 18 residues. Trimming shortened V by 4 bases and J by 4 bases, and 24 bases separated the two germline ends. The CDR3 region has the DNA TGTGCCAGCAGCCCCCTGAGCGGTAGCGGACTGAAATACAATGAGCAGTTCTTC. This sequence encodes CASSPLSGSGLKYNEQFF.

V and J are TRBV7-6 and TRBJ1-3, with 11 positions matching TRBD1. Germline assignment: CDR1 SGHVS and CDR2 FNYEAQ. CDR3 size: 19 residues. V lost 5 bases, J lost 2 bases, and 14 bases stayed unmatched. The CDR3 is CASSPLLDRGLRAGNTIYF. CDR3 coding DNA: TGTGCCAGCAGCCCCCTTTTGGACAGGGGGCTTCGCGCTGGAAACACCATATATTTT.

The rearrangement links TRBV28 to TRBJ2-1; TRBD2 matches at 8 bases. CDR3 length: 15 amino acids. V was clipped by 7 bases and J by 5 bases; unmatched bases: 10. Germline loops: CDR1 MDHEN, CDR2 SYDVKM. This CDR3 reads CASTPVGTRDNEQFF. The CDR3 coding sequence is TGTGCCAGCACCCCGGTGGGGACTAGGGACAATGAGCAGTTCTTC.

J is TRBJ1-5 and V is TRBV28; no clear D gene. Trimming removed 6 bases from V and 9 bases from J, with 12 bases in between. CDR3 length: 12 residues. Germline values: CDR1 MDHEN, CDR2 SYDVKM. CDR3 loop: CASSWPYVPQHF. The CDR3 region has the DNA TGTGCCAGCAGCTGGCCTTATGTGCCCCAGCATTTT.

The chain recombines TRBV7-9 with TRBJ1-2, with unresolved D. Per germline, CDR1 SEHNR and CDR2 FQNEAQ (reference sequence). Trimming pared 1 base from V and 2 bases from J, leaving 11 bases between. This CDR3 is 15 amino acids long. The DNA for the CDR3 is TGTGCCAGCAGCTTAGGGGCCGCAAGGAACTATGGCTACACCTTC. Translated: CASSLGAARNYGYTF.

V gene TRBV7-9 combines with J gene TRBJ1-6; D call uncertain. Germline V gene sequence: CDR1 SEHNR, CDR2 FQNEAQ (reference sequence). The V and J ends lost 6 bases and 8 bases respectively, with 20 bases between them. The CDR3 loop spans 16 amino acids. CDR3 sequence (DNA): TGTGCCAGCAGATTTCAGGCGACGACGGCCCATTCACCCCTCCACTTT. Translated: CASRFQATTAHSPLHF. Combining the CDR3 with reference TRBV7-9 and TRBJ1-6 gives the whole variable domain DTGVSQNPRHKITKRGQNVTFRCDPISEHNRLYWYRQTLGQGPEFLTYFQNEAQLEKSRLLSDRFSAERPKGSFSTLEIQRTEQGDSAMYLCASRFQATTAHSPLHFGNGTRLTVT.

The DNA for the CDR3 is TGTGCCAGCAGCCAAGACTTGGGAGTTTCCTATGGCTACACCTTC. Its protein is CASSQDLGVSYGYTF. V gene TRBV14 combines with J gene TRBJ1-2; D is unresolved. V gave up 0 bases and J gave up 4 bases, with 12 bases separating them. CDR1 SGHDN and CDR2 FVKESK come from the germline V gene. The CDR3 extends over 15 amino acids.

The V and J genes are TRBV28 and TRBJ1-4; a weak D match, TRBD1 (5 bases). Germline CDR1 and CDR2: MDHEN and SYDVKM. This CDR3 is built from 10 residues. The V end was cut by 10 bases, the J end by 10 bases, with 10 bases between. The CDR3 coding sequence is TGTGCCACCAGGGCAGGAAAACTGTTTTTT. Translated: CATRAGKLFF.

The V and J genes are TRBV6-5 and TRBJ1-1, with D possibly TRBD1 on 5 matching bases. CDR3 length equals 13 residues. Trimming took off 7 bases at V and 3 bases at J, with 12 bases between the two ends. CDR1 and CDR2 from the germline V gene are MNHEY and SVGAGI. This CDR3 reads CASTISGDTEAFF. CDR3 DNA: TGTGCCAGCACCATATCGGGGGACACTGAAGCTTTCTTT.

V gene TRBV9 combines with J gene TRBJ1-5; 8 bases agree with TRBD1. The CDR3 consists of 15 residues. The junction had 4 bases not matched to a gene; V was cut back by 3 bases and J by 2 bases. Germline loops: CDR1 SGDLS, CDR2 YYNGEE. As DNA, the CDR3 is TGTGCCAGCAGCGCGGGGACAGGAGGCAATCAGCCCCAGCATTTT. This sequence encodes CASSAGTGGNQPQHF.

The rearrangement links TRBV6-2 or TRBV6-3 to TRBJ1-5; 8 bases agree with TRBD1. The CDR3 spans 15 residues. The junction had 7 bases not matched to a gene; V was cut back by 4 bases and J by 5 bases. Germline V CDR1 and CDR2: MNHEY, SVGEGT. The CDR3 DNA is TGTGCCAGCAGTTTGACCGGGACAGGATATCAGCCCCAGCATTTT. It encodes CASSLTGTGYQPQHF.

The chain has TRBV2 and TRBJ1-2, with D unresolved. This CDR3 contains 13 residues. Trimming left V 1 base short and J 6 bases short, with 9 bases between. Germline values: CDR1 SNHLY, CDR2 FYNNEI. CDR3 in DNA: TGTGCCAGCAGTGAAGGACCGGGAGATGGCTACACCTTC. Protein sequence: CASSEGPGDGYTF.

This chain links TRBV9 with TRBJ2-1, with TRBD1 matching 9 bases. Germline V CDR1 and CDR2: SGDLS, YYNGEE. Trimming removed 0 bases from V and 7 bases from J; junction bases left unmatched: 5. This CDR3 region has 15 residues. The CDR3 loop reads CASSVGGQGKNEQFF. The CDR3 bases are TGTGCCAGCAGCGTAGGGGGACAGGGCAAAAATGAGCAGTTCTTC.

This clone was seen more than once but under ten times. The chain uses TRBV11-2 and TRBJ2-1; 8 positions agree with TRBD1. CDR3 size: 15 residues. V was pared by 10 bases and J by 5 bases, with 13 bases of the junction left unmatched. Per germline, CDR1 SGHAT and CDR2 FQNNGV. This chain's CDR3 is CATGEVQGANNEQFF. The CDR3 DNA is TGTGCCACCGGAGAGGTGCAGGGGGCGAACAATGAGCAGTTCTTC.

This chain connects TRBV4-2 to TRBJ1-5, with TRBD1 matching 7 bases. The ends lost 0 bases at V and 4 bases at J; junction bases unmatched: 3. The CDR3 consists of 15 residues. Germline V gene lookup returns CDR1 LGHNA and CDR2 YNFKEQ. As DNA, the CDR3 is TGTGCCAGCAGCCAAGATAGGGACAGAAATCAGCCCCAGCATTTT. This encodes CASSQDRDRNQPQHF.

This sequence joins TRBV5-1 and TRBJ1-2; D may be TRBD1 (5 bases). The CDR3 is 14 residues long. Trimming stripped 0 bases from V and 4 bases from J, with 10 bases between. Germline lookup yields CDR1 SGHRS and CDR2 YFSETQ. The CDR3 region has the DNA TGCGCCAGCAGCTTGGTATCAGGGTTCTATGGCTACACCTTC. Residues: CASSLVSGFYGYTF.

V gene TRBV5-1 combines with J gene TRBJ2-5; 9 bases match TRBD2. The CDR3 is 15 amino acids. Germline V gene lookup returns CDR1 SGHRS and CDR2 YFSETQ. The J segment lost 3 bases and the V segment lost 4 bases, leaving 7 bases of the junction unmatched. The CDR3 DNA sequence: TGCGCCAGCAGCCTCCTAGCGGGAAGGGAAGAGACCCAGTACTTC. Translating gives CASSLLAGREETQYF.

In regard to this clone: Other DNA sequences in this sample translate to the same CDR3. The chain couples TRBV30 to TRBJ2-3, with D maybe TRBD2 (7 bases). Germline-derived CDR1 and CDR2 are GTSNPN and SVGIG (reference sequence). V lost 3 bases, J lost 2 bases, and 9 bases lay in between. The CDR3 is made up of 13 amino acids. CDR3 DNA: TGTGCCTGGAGCGGGGGGCACACAGATACGCAGTATTTT. Translating it yields CAWSGGHTDTQYF.

The chain carries TRBV6-6 and TRBJ2-1; 10 bases are shared with TRBD2. The CDR3 has 16 amino acids. Trimming took 7 bases from V and 5 from J; bases not matched to a gene: 11. The germline CDR1 and CDR2 sequences are MNHNY and SVGAGI (reference sequence). This CDR3 reads CASIAQTSGDHNEQFF. CDR3 nucleotides: TGTGCCAGCATAGCCCAAACTAGCGGGGATCACAATGAGCAGTTCTTC.

This chain links TRBV18 with TRBJ2-1; TRBD1 might be the D (6 bases). The CDR3 has 13 amino acids. V lost 2 bases and J lost 4, with 6 bases in between. Germline V lookup: CDR1 KGHSH, CDR2 LQKENI. CDR3 loop: CASSPGQYNEQFF. CDR3 nucleotides: TGTGCCAGCTCACCAGGACAGTACAATGAGCAGTTCTTC. The whole variable domain, filled in from reference TRBV18 and TRBJ2-1, reads NAGVMQNPRHLVRRRGQEARLRCSPMKGHSHVYWYRQLPEEGLKFMVYLQKENIIDESGMPKERFSAEFPKEGPSILRIQQVVRGDSAAYFCASSPGQYNEQFFGPGTRLTVL.

The J gene is TRBJ1-2, the V gene TRBV5-4, with D unresolved. CDR1 is SGHNT and CDR2 is YYREEE in the germline V gene (reference sequence). V was cut by 4 bases and J by 4 bases, with 11 bases left in between. The CDR3 runs to 13 residues. In nucleotides, the CDR3 is TGTGCCAGCAGCCCGACACTTACCTATGGCTACACCTTC. Its protein product is CASSPTLTYGYTF.

The chain has TRBV3-1 (or the pseudogene TRBV3-2) and TRBJ1-2, with TRBD1 matching over 8 bases. Germline CDR1 LGHDT, CDR2 YNNKEL (reference sequence). Losses at the gene ends were 6 bases for V and 7 bases for J; bases not matched to a gene: 7. The CDR3 has 13 amino acids. In DNA, the CDR3 is TGTGCCAGCAGACGCCAGGGGGCGCTTGGCTACACCTTC. This codes for CASRRQGALGYTF.

The chain couples TRBV5-4 to TRBJ2-5; 9 positions match TRBD2. J lost 1 base, V lost 4 bases, and 8 bases had no gene match. The CDR3 is 16 amino acids. Germline CDR1 is SGHNT and CDR2 is YYREEE (reference sequence). The CDR3 coding sequence is TGTGCCAGCAGCCCGGGGGGAGCGGGAGGCCAAGAGACCCAGTACTTC. This translates into CASSPGGAGGQETQYF.

CDR3: CASRPGGWNQPQHF. The CDR3 bases are TGTGCCAGCAGACCAGGGGGCTGGAATCAGCCCCAGCATTTT. The chain is built from TRBV28 and TRBJ1-5, with 8 bases lining up with TRBD1. This CDR3 has 14 residues. CDR1 and CDR2 (germline): MDHEN, SYDVKM. Germline trimming cut 6 bases from V and 4 bases from J; bases unmatched to any gene: 5. Full variable domain (rest looked up from reference TRBV28 and TRBJ1-5): DVKVTQSSRYLVKRTGEKVFLECVQDMDHENMFWYRQDPGLGLRLIYFSYDVKMKEKGDIPEGYSVSREKKERFSLILESASTNQTSMYLCASRPGGWNQPQHFGDGTRLSIL.

The V call is TRBV6-2 or TRBV6-3, the J call TRBJ1-3; unclear D gene. Germline V lookup: CDR1 MNHEY, CDR2 SVGEGT. The V gene lost 6 bases and the J gene lost 2 bases, with 11 bases spanning the gap. CDR3 length: 14 residues. The CDR3 here is CASSPPGAGNTIYF. In DNA, the CDR3 is TGTGCCAGCAGCCCCCCCGGGGCTGGAAACACCATATATTTT.

The chain carries TRBV30 and TRBJ1-5; the D gene is possibly TRBD1 (5 bases). V was cut by 3 bases and J by 3 bases, with 9 bases left in between. Germline lookup yields CDR1 GTSNPN and CDR2 SVGIG (reference sequence). The CDR3 consists of 13 residues. CDR3 sequence (DNA): TGTGCCTGGAGGGGGACTTTCAATCAGCCCCAGCATTTT. This gives the protein CAWRGTFNQPQHF.

DNA for the CDR3: TGTGCCAGCAGTTTACGACAGGCCTACAATCAGCCCCAGCATTTT. This sequence encodes CASSLRQAYNQPQHF. The chain joins TRBV28 to TRBJ1-5, with a possible D match to TRBD1 (6 bases). Trimming took 2 bases from V and 3 from J, leaving 11 bases between them. The CDR3 runs to 15 residues. The germline V gene encodes CDR1 MDHEN and CDR2 SYDVKM. The full variable domain, in which reference TRBV28 and TRBJ1-5 provide the parts outside the CDR3, is DVKVTQSSRYLVKRTGEKVFLECVQDMDHENMFWYRQDPGLGLRLIYFSYDVKMKEKGDIPEGYSVSREKKERFSLILESASTNQTSMYLCASSLRQAYNQPQHFGDGTRLSIL.

For the CDR3, the DNA is TGTGCCAGTAGTGAATACGGAGCGGGGCTTACAGATACGCAGTATTTT. Translated: CASSEYGAGLTDTQYF. The chain combines TRBV19 with TRBJ2-3; 7 positions match TRBD2. CDR3 length equals 16 residues. V gave up 5 bases and J gave up 3 bases; unmatched junction bases: 11. Germline assignment: CDR1 LNHDA and CDR2 SQIVND (reference sequence).

The V call is TRBV6-5, the J call TRBJ2-3; TRBD2 might be the D (6 bases). The V gene's germline CDR1 is MNHEY and CDR2 SVGAGI. The CDR3 consists of 14 residues. V shed 7 bases and J shed 6 bases, with 17 bases lying between them. CDR3 bases: TGTGCCAGCACTTGGGGACTTGGGGCGGATACGCAGTATTTT. Protein product: CASTWGLGADTQYF.

This clone was detected a few times. The chain combines TRBV30 with TRBJ1-1; D not resolved. V shed 2 bases and J shed 11 bases, with 12 bases lying between them. Germline CDR1 is GTSNPN and CDR2 is SVGIG (reference sequence). This CDR3 has 11 residues. This CDR3 reads CAWSPMREAFF. In nucleotides, the CDR3 is TGTGCCTGGAGTCCCATGAGGGAGGCTTTCTTT. The entire variable domain, with the rest obtained from reference TRBV30 and TRBJ1-1, is as follows: SQTIHQWPATLVQPVGSPLSLECTVEGTSNPNLYWYRQAAGRGLQLLFYSVGIGQISSEVPQNLSASRPQDRQFILSSKKLLLSDSGFYLCAWSPMREAFFGQGTRLTVV.

The CDR3 reads CASSDQTGGNTEAFF. The CDR3 DNA follows: TGTGCCAGCAGCGACCAGACAGGGGGTAACACTGAAGCTTTCTTT. V is TRBV9 and J is TRBJ1-1; 9 bases fit TRBD1. Losses at the gene ends were 3 bases for V and 2 bases for J; bases not matched to a gene: 5. Per the germline V gene, CDR1 is SGDLS and CDR2 is YYNGEE. There are 15 residues in the CDR3.